This T cell receptor beta chain was recorded in a study of post-analysis software for immune sequencing data. General observations from the study: Same-batch samples co-clustered strongly by F measure. TRBV5-6, TRBV5-1 and TRBV20-1 belonged to a set of roughly 5 TRBV segments that were more frequent in patients than controls. Normalized Chao1 diversity was significantly lower in multiple sclerosis patients than in controls.

The TCR beta cDNA libraries carried unique molecular identifiers. There were roughly 0.9 to 10 million T cells, and 510,000 or so cDNA molecules came from them. One entry per CDR3 protein results from TCRdb running MiXCR on the PCR reads. The data contain about 210,000 distinct CDR3 sequences, over 25% of them singletons. A note on this clonotype: What it recognizes is unknown.

Trimming shortened V by 3 bases and J by 5 bases, and 11 bases separated the two germline ends. CDR1 SGDLS and CDR2 YYNGEE come from the germline V gene. The CDR3 is 13 amino acids. V gene TRBV9 combines with J gene TRBJ1-2; D call uncertain. Sequencing was carried out using blood. The clonotype originates from a girl aged 2-17 years with multiple sclerosis. CDR3 sequence: CASSGGRLYGYTF. The DNA of the CDR3 is TGTGCCAGCAGCGGAGGCAGACTATATGGCTACACCTTC.